The rows below give T cell receptor beta chains drawn from one sample of a study of control samples from healthy donors and cancer patients. Profiling relied on immunoSEQ multiplex PCR, and the TCRdb table lists in-frame clones only, not all of them. The data hold 110,000 to 150,000 clones, with around 90% observed a single time. Sequenced: blood. The receptors derive from a man aged 18 to 30 in good health. CDR3s include the opening cysteine and the closing phenylalanine or tryptophan. D genes are given only for firm matches. Part of the rows lack a size; the others show once, few, many or a class for expanded clones.

clone_size: .; j_call: TRBJ1-1; v_call: TRBV6-1; d_call: .; cdr3_length: 13; cdr3_nt: TGTGCCAGCAGTGAAGTCCCCTTTGGTGAAGCTTTCTTT; cdr3_aa: CASSEVPFGEAFF
clone_size: .; j_call: TRBJ1-1; v_call: TRBV4-3; d_call: TRBD1; cdr3_length: 15; cdr3_nt: TGCGCCAGCAGCCCAGGACAGGGGTTTGTAAATGAAGCTTTCTTT; cdr3_aa: CASSPGQGFVNEAFF
clone_size: .; j_call: TRBJ2-7; v_call: TRBV2; d_call: TRBD1; cdr3_length: 17; cdr3_nt: TGTGCCAGCAGGGGGACCGGGACAGGCTTCAGACCCTACGAGCAGTACTTC; cdr3_aa: CASRGTGTGFRPYEQYF
clone_size: .; j_call: TRBJ2-7; v_call: TRBV2; d_call: .; cdr3_length: 13; cdr3_nt: TGTGCCAGCAGTGAAAGGGGAACCTACGAGCAGTACTTC; cdr3_aa: CASSERGTYEQYF
clone_size: .; j_call: TRBJ1-2; v_call: TRBV27; d_call: TRBD1; cdr3_length: 12; cdr3_nt: TGTGCCAGCAGTTCTGGACAGGTGAACTACACCTTC; cdr3_aa: CASSSGQVNYTF
clone_size: .; j_call: TRBJ2-2; v_call: TRBV10-3; d_call: .; cdr3_length: 15; cdr3_nt: TGTGCCATTGGGGACGGTATGGTGTGGGTCGGGGAGCTGTTTTTT; cdr3_aa: CAIGDGMVWVGELFF
clone_size: .; j_call: TRBJ2-7; v_call: TRBV18; d_call: TRBD2; cdr3_length: 14; cdr3_nt: TGTGCCAGCTCACCTGCGGGGGGCGCGTACGAGCAGTACTTC; cdr3_aa: CASSPAGGAYEQYF
clone_size: .; j_call: TRBJ2-7; v_call: TRBV4-3; d_call: TRBD1; cdr3_length: 16; cdr3_nt: TGCGCCAGCAGCCAAGATGAGGGGACAGGGTTCTACGAGCAGTACTTC; cdr3_aa: CASSQDEGTGFYEQYF
clone_size: .; j_call: TRBJ1-5; v_call: TRBV19; d_call: .; cdr3_length: 14; cdr3_nt: TGTGCCAGTAATCCGGACATGAGCAATCAGCCCCAGCATTTT; cdr3_aa: CASNPDMSNQPQHF
clone_size: once; j_call: TRBJ2-2; v_call: TRBV7-9; d_call: .; cdr3_length: 10; cdr3_nt: TGTGCCAAGGGCACCGGGGAGCTGTTTTTT; cdr3_aa: CAKGTGELFF
clone_size: .; j_call: TRBJ2-2; v_call: TRBV6-5; d_call: TRBD2; cdr3_length: 15; cdr3_nt: TGTGCCAGCAGCGCTAGCGGATCCACTGTCGGGGAGCTGTTTTTT; cdr3_aa: CASSASGSTVGELFF
clone_size: .; j_call: TRBJ2-7; v_call: TRBV6-1; d_call: .; cdr3_length: 15; cdr3_nt: TGTGCCAGCAGTGAATTTTGGGGGAGCTCCTACGAGCAGTACTTC; cdr3_aa: CASSEFWGSSYEQYF
clone_size: .; j_call: TRBJ2-3; v_call: TRBV9; d_call: TRBD2; cdr3_length: 15; cdr3_nt: TGTGCCAGCAGCGTAGGAGGGACTAACACAGATACGCAGTATTTT; cdr3_aa: CASSVGGTNTDTQYF
clone_size: .; j_call: TRBJ1-2; v_call: TRBV21-1; d_call: .; cdr3_length: 16; cdr3_nt: TGTGCCAGCAGCAAAGGACGACGGGGCGGTTTCTATGGCTACACCTTC; cdr3_aa: CASSKGRRGGFYGYTF
clone_size: few; j_call: TRBJ2-7; v_call: TRBV4-3; d_call: TRBD1; cdr3_length: 16; cdr3_nt: TGCGCCAGCAGCGCCGACTACAGGGGCACCATCTACGAGCAGTACTTC; cdr3_aa: CASSADYRGTIYEQYF
clone_size: .; j_call: TRBJ2-3; v_call: TRBV12-2; d_call: .; cdr3_length: 11; cdr3_nt: TGTGCAAGTCGCTTAGCAGATACGCAGTATTTT; cdr3_aa: CASRLADTQYF
clone_size: .; j_call: TRBJ1-3; v_call: TRBV28; d_call: .; cdr3_length: 16; cdr3_nt: TGTGCCAGCAGTCCACCGGGACCAAGGACTGGAAACACCATATATTTT; cdr3_aa: CASSPPGPRTGNTIYF
clone_size: .; j_call: TRBJ1-6; v_call: TRBV7-2; d_call: .; cdr3_length: 15; cdr3_nt: TGTGCCAGCAGGTCAGGGGCGTCCTATAATTCACCCCTCCACTTT; cdr3_aa: CASRSGASYNSPLHF
clone_size: .; j_call: TRBJ2-1; v_call: TRBV27; d_call: .; cdr3_length: 13; cdr3_nt: TGTGCCAGCAGTTTACGGCAGGGCCATGAGCAGTTCTTC; cdr3_aa: CASSLRQGHEQFF
clone_size: .; j_call: TRBJ1-5; v_call: TRBV27; d_call: .; cdr3_length: 13; cdr3_nt: TGTGCCAGCAGTTTAAGGGAGGATCAGCCCCAGCATTTT; cdr3_aa: CASSLREDQPQHF
clone_size: .; j_call: TRBJ1-4; v_call: TRBV18; d_call: .; cdr3_length: 16; cdr3_nt: TGTGCCAGCTCACGAATCCAGGGAAGCACTAATGAAAAACTGTTTTTT; cdr3_aa: CASSRIQGSTNEKLFF
clone_size: .; j_call: TRBJ1-1; v_call: TRBV11-2; d_call: TRBD1; cdr3_length: 14; cdr3_nt: TGTGCCAGCAGCTTGACAGGGGAGGGCACTGAAGCTTTCTTT; cdr3_aa: CASSLTGEGTEAFF
clone_size: few; j_call: TRBJ2-7; v_call: TRBV6-5; d_call: TRBD2; cdr3_length: 12; cdr3_nt: TGTGCCAGCAGCCGGGGGGGCCTCCCGCAGTACTTC; cdr3_aa: CASSRGGLPQYF
clone_size: .; j_call: TRBJ2-5; v_call: TRBV20-1; d_call: .; cdr3_length: 12; cdr3_nt: TGCAGTGCTACTGACTACCAAGAGACCCAGTACTTC; cdr3_aa: CSATDYQETQYF
clone_size: .; j_call: TRBJ2-3; v_call: TRBV3-1/TRBV3-2; d_call: .; cdr3_length: 12; cdr3_nt: TGTGCCAGCCGGGGGTCCACAGATACGCAGTATTTT; cdr3_aa: CASRGSTDTQYF
clone_size: .; j_call: TRBJ2-2; v_call: TRBV19; d_call: .; cdr3_length: 16; cdr3_nt: TGTGCCAGTAGTGTCACAGGGAACCCGAACACCGGGGAGCTGTTTTTT; cdr3_aa: CASSVTGNPNTGELFF
clone_size: .; j_call: TRBJ2-7; v_call: TRBV28; d_call: TRBD2; cdr3_length: 16; cdr3_nt: TGTGCCAGCAGTTTAAGGCATCTAGCGGGGTTTTACGAGCAGTACTTC; cdr3_aa: CASSLRHLAGFYEQYF
clone_size: .; j_call: TRBJ2-2; v_call: TRBV30; d_call: .; cdr3_length: 13; cdr3_nt: TGTGCCTGGAGTGGAGGGTACACCGGGGAGCTGTTTTTT; cdr3_aa: CAWSGGYTGELFF
clone_size: .; j_call: TRBJ2-5; v_call: TRBV5-4; d_call: .; cdr3_length: 14; cdr3_nt: TGTGCCAGCAGCTTGTTTGACTTCCAAGAGACCCAGTACTTC; cdr3_aa: CASSLFDFQETQYF
clone_size: once; j_call: TRBJ1-1; v_call: TRBV16; d_call: .; cdr3_length: 15; cdr3_nt: TGTGCCAGCAGCCAATCTCCACAGCCGAACACTGAAGCTTTCTTT; cdr3_aa: CASSQSPQPNTEAFF
clone_size: .; j_call: TRBJ2-1; v_call: TRBV4-1; d_call: .; cdr3_length: 13; cdr3_nt: TGCGCCAGCAGCCAACCAACAGTAAATGAGCAGTTCTTC; cdr3_aa: CASSQPTVNEQFF
clone_size: .; j_call: TRBJ1-2; v_call: TRBV29-1; d_call: .; cdr3_length: 12; cdr3_nt: TGCAGCGCCATAGACGGCTACTATGGCTACACCTTC; cdr3_aa: CSAIDGYYGYTF
clone_size: .; j_call: TRBJ1-5; v_call: TRBV7-2; d_call: .; cdr3_length: 13; cdr3_nt: TGTGCCAGCAGCCCCCGCGGGGTTCAGCCCCAGCATTTT; cdr3_aa: CASSPRGVQPQHF
clone_size: .; j_call: TRBJ1-3; v_call: TRBV7-8; d_call: .; cdr3_length: 16; cdr3_nt: TGTGCCAGCAGCTTAGTCGGAGGGGGGTCTGGAAACACCATATATTTT; cdr3_aa: CASSLVGGGSGNTIYF
clone_size: .; j_call: TRBJ1-2; v_call: TRBV6-1; d_call: TRBD1; cdr3_length: 17; cdr3_nt: TGTGCCAGCAGTGAAAACCCAACAGGGGAACGTTTATATGGCTACACCTTC; cdr3_aa: CASSENPTGERLYGYTF
clone_size: .; j_call: TRBJ1-5; v_call: TRBV5-3; d_call: TRBD1; cdr3_length: 15; cdr3_nt: TGTGCCAGAAGCGACCGGACAGGGGACGAGCAGCCCCAGCATTTT; cdr3_aa: CARSDRTGDEQPQHF
clone_size: .; j_call: TRBJ2-2; v_call: TRBV13; d_call: TRBD2; cdr3_length: 13; cdr3_nt: TGTGCCAGACAAGGGACTAGTGCCGGGGAGCTGTTTTTT; cdr3_aa: CARQGTSAGELFF
clone_size: .; j_call: TRBJ2-7; v_call: TRBV27; d_call: .; cdr3_length: 13; cdr3_nt: TGTGCCAGCGGGACGAAGGCCCCCTACGAGCAGTACTTC; cdr3_aa: CASGTKAPYEQYF
clone_size: .; j_call: TRBJ2-2; v_call: TRBV30; d_call: .; cdr3_length: 15; cdr3_nt: TGTGCCTGGAGCGGGACGGGGGTCGGAACCGGGGAGCTGTTTTTT; cdr3_aa: CAWSGTGVGTGELFF
clone_size: .; j_call: TRBJ1-2; v_call: TRBV7-9; d_call: .; cdr3_length: 14; cdr3_nt: TGTGCCAGCAGCTTAGCGGGCCTGAACTATGGCTACACCTTC; cdr3_aa: CASSLAGLNYGYTF
clone_size: .; j_call: TRBJ1-4; v_call: TRBV15; d_call: .; cdr3_length: 11; cdr3_nt: TGTGCCACCAGCAGATTTGAAAAACTGTTTTTT; cdr3_aa: CATSRFEKLFF
clone_size: .; j_call: TRBJ2-1; v_call: TRBV6-2/TRBV6-3; d_call: TRBD2; cdr3_length: 17; cdr3_nt: TGTGCCAGCAGTTACTCGTCGGGGCGGGGGTCCTACAATGAGCAGTTCTTC; cdr3_aa: CASSYSSGRGSYNEQFF
clone_size: .; j_call: TRBJ2-1; v_call: TRBV11-3; d_call: .; cdr3_length: 14; cdr3_nt: TGTGCCAGCAGCATGAGACGGGACATGAATGAGCAGTTCTTC; cdr3_aa: CASSMRRDMNEQFF
clone_size: once; j_call: TRBJ2-3; v_call: TRBV12-3/TRBV12-4; d_call: .; cdr3_length: 12; cdr3_nt: TGTGCCAGCAGGGACAGCACAGATACGCAGTATTTT; cdr3_aa: CASRDSTDTQYF
clone_size: .; j_call: TRBJ2-3; v_call: TRBV24-1; d_call: TRBD1; cdr3_length: 17; cdr3_nt: TGTGCCACCAGTGATTCAGGGACAGGGGTTTTGACAGATACGCAGTATTTT; cdr3_aa: CATSDSGTGVLTDTQYF
clone_size: .; j_call: TRBJ1-2; v_call: TRBV6-1; d_call: TRBD1; cdr3_length: 14; cdr3_nt: TGTGCCAGCAGTGAATGGACAGGGGGCAATGGCTACACCTTC; cdr3_aa: CASSEWTGGNGYTF
clone_size: .; j_call: TRBJ1-3; v_call: TRBV28; d_call: .; cdr3_length: 21; cdr3_nt: TGTGCCAGCAGTTTATTAATCGTCGGCACGAGGAGGTCAGGAGGTGGAAACACCATATATTTT; cdr3_aa: CASSLLIVGTRRSGGGNTIYF
clone_size: .; j_call: TRBJ2-3; v_call: TRBV3-1/TRBV3-2; d_call: TRBD1; cdr3_length: 15; cdr3_nt: TGTGCCAGCAGCCAAGAGTACACAGGGGCAGATACGCAGTATTTT; cdr3_aa: CASSQEYTGADTQYF
clone_size: .; j_call: TRBJ2-7; v_call: TRBV3-1/TRBV3-2; d_call: TRBD1; cdr3_length: 14; cdr3_nt: TGTGCCAGCAGCAATCCGGGACAGGGCGACGAGCAGTACTTC; cdr3_aa: CASSNPGQGDEQYF